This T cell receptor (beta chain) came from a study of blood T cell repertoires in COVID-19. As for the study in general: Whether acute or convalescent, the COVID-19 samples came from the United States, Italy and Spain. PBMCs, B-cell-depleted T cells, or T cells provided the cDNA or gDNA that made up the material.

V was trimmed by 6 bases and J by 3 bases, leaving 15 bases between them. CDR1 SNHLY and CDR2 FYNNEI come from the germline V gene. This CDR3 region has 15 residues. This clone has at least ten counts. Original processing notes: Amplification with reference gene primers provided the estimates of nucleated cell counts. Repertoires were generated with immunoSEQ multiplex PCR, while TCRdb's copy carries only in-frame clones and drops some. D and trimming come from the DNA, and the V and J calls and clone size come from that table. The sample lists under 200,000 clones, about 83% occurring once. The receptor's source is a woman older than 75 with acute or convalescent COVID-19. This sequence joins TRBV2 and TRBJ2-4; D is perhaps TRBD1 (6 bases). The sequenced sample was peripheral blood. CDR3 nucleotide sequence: TGTGCCAGCAGAGCTAGGACAGAGGACAAAAACATTCAGTACTTC. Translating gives CASRARTEDKNIQYF.